Described below is a single TCR beta chain sequence and its context. This clone is a singleton in its sample. Its antigen has not been determined. Qualities for individual bases were not recorded, and no much larger clone is one base off. The collaborating institutions used their own protocols to collect whole blood in K2EDTA tubes. For TCRbeta analysis, collaborator samples were shipped as frozen whole blood, as isolated PBMCs, or as DNA extracted from either sample type. Sequences MGHRA (CDR1) and YSYEKL (CDR2) are obtained from the germline V gene. The CDR3 spans 15 residues, from the cysteine through the phenylalanine. Of the read, only the CDR3 DNA is kept; its 45 bases are in frame from base 1. The junction shows trimming of 1 base on V and 4 bases on J, plus 11 bases between the germline ends. The sample originates from a study of blood T cell repertoires in COVID-19 (TCRdb year 2020). Describing the broader study: Samples from collaborators originated in the United States, Italy and Spain and spanned both the acute and convalescent phases of COVID-19. The prospective study material was composed of cDNA or gDNA derived from T cells, B-cell-depleted T cells, or PBMCs. The dataset comprised deeply sampled blood TCRbeta repertoires from subjects exposed to, actively infected with, or recovered from COVID-19. The repertoires were released in a freely available public database meant as a resource for research on the immune response to SARS-CoV-2. Samples came from the ongoing ImmuneRACE study (first 160 participants) plus 1,254 subjects from 6 global collaborators. Nearly every sample came with metadata listing a de-identified subject ID, COVID-19 status, age in years and sex. HLA class I and class II types, where available, came from metadata supplied by the sample provider rather than from assay-based typing. General study outcomes and caveats: The amount of clinical and demographic metadata varied by source and participant and was provided uncurated.

The immunoSEQ Assay, a bias-controlled multiplex PCR, was used to amplify TCRbeta CDR3 regions from genomic DNA. As for the original processing: Nucleated cell counts per sample were estimated from amplification of reference gene primers within the assay. To quantify the absolute abundance of each unique TCRbeta CDR3 rearrangement, sequence reads were collapsed and filtered. For each sample, productive Simpson clonality was calculated as the square root of Simpson's diversity index over productive rearrangements. TCRdb stores this immuneACCESS table with in-frame sequences only. Part of the clones is absent; in the studies checked, under half of the shortfall reflects unresolved V genes, and no reason is known for the rest. Clone size and V and J calls were adopted from that table, with D and trimming inferred from the DNA. The sample includes about 260,000 clones, with approximately 86% observed a single time. The biggest ten clones account for around 3.6% of the sample.

The sequence was collected from a man between 18 and 35 years old with active or convalescent COVID-19. What was sequenced was peripheral blood. Here the chain combines TRBV4-1 and TRBJ1-5; 5 matching bases give a weak D call of TRBD1. The bases read TGCGCCAGCAGCCAAGCAGAGGAGGGGAATCAGCCCCAGCATTTT. Its coded protein is CASSQAEEGNQPQHF.